These T cell receptor beta chains were read from a single sample in a study of blood T cell repertoires in COVID-19. Generated by immunoSEQ multiplex PCR, the TCRdb table keeps only in-frame clones and is missing some. The repertoire includes more than 95,000 clones, under 80% of them detected once, and 2.5% to 3% sits in the top ten. The sequenced sample consisted of peripheral blood. Receptor source: a man in his fifties or sixties with acute or convalescent COVID-19. Both conserved end residues are part of each CDR3. D genes are given only for firm matches. Rows give clone size only sometimes, using once, few, many, or a class for an expanded clone.

d_gene,abundance,v_gene,j_gene,CDR3nt,CDR3aa
TRBD1,.,TRBV28,TRBJ1-3,TGTGCCAGCAGTCCCAGACAGGGACTAGGTAGTGGAAACACCATATATTTT,CASSPRQGLGSGNTIYF
TRBD2,.,TRBV3-1/TRBV3-2,TRBJ2-2,TGTGCCAGCAGCCCCGGGACTAGCGGGAGTGGGTGGTCCGGCGGGGAGCTGTTTTTT,CASSPGTSGSGWSGGELFF
TRBD1,.,TRBV10-3,TRBJ2-5,TGTGCCATGGCAACAGGGGACCAAGAGACCCAGTACTTC,CAMATGDQETQYF
TRBD1,few,TRBV6-5,TRBJ2-6,TGTGCCAGCGGACAGGGGTCTGGGGCCAACGTCCTGACTTTC,CASGQGSGANVLTF
.,.,TRBV5-1,TRBJ2-3,TGCGCCAGCAGCATAATTGGGAGAGCAGACTCCGATACGCAGTATTTT,CASSIIGRADSDTQYF
.,.,TRBV7-3,TRBJ2-1,TGTGCCAGCAGCAAGACATTCGCGACATACAATGAGCAGTTCTTC,CASSKTFATYNEQFF
.,once,TRBV11-2,TRBJ2-7,TGTGCCAGCAGCTTTTTAACTACCCCCTACGAGCAGTACTTC,CASSFLTTPYEQYF
TRBD2,.,TRBV6-5,TRBJ2-5,TGTGCCAGACTAGCGGGAGATAGGGAGACCCAGTACTTC,CARLAGDRETQYF
TRBD1,.,TRBV19,TRBJ2-1,TGTGCCAGTACCCTGGGGACAGTAGACAATGAGCAGTTCTTC,CASTLGTVDNEQFF
TRBD1,.,TRBV19,TRBJ1-1,TGTGCCAGTATGCCCCAACAGGGGGCGCGGTCCACTGAAGCTTTCTTT,CASMPQQGARSTEAFF
TRBD1,.,TRBV19,TRBJ2-7,TGTGCCAGTGGAGCCGGGACAGGGGGTTCCTACGAGCAGTACTTC,CASGAGTGGSYEQYF
TRBD2,few,TRBV2,TRBJ2-5,TGTGCCAGCAGCTCGGGACTAGCGGGAGGCCAAGAGACCCAGTACTTC,CASSSGLAGGQETQYF
.,.,TRBV21-1,TRBJ2-7,TGTGCCAGCAGCAAACTCGGGGAAGGAGTCGTGTACGAGCAGTACTTC,CASSKLGEGVVYEQYF
TRBD1,.,TRBV19,TRBJ2-7,TGTGCCAGTAGTATGGACAGGTATTCCTACGAGCAGTACTTC,CASSMDRYSYEQYF
TRBD2,.,TRBV13,TRBJ2-7,TGTGCCAGCAGCCAAACTAGCGGGAGTAGGCACGAGCAGTACTTC,CASSQTSGSRHEQYF
TRBD1,.,TRBV2,TRBJ1-4,TGTGCCAGCAGTGAGGGACAGGGAAATGAAAAACTGTTTTTT,CASSEGQGNEKLFF
TRBD1,few,TRBV19,TRBJ1-6,TGTGCCAGTAGGGGAACAGGGGGTAATTCACCCCTCCACTTT,CASRGTGGNSPLHF
TRBD1,once,TRBV16,TRBJ1-2,TGTGCCAGCAGCCCGGTGGCAGGGGGCGACTATGGCTACACCTTC,CASSPVAGGDYGYTF
.,.,TRBV13,TRBJ2-1,TGTGCCAGCAGCAAGACGGGTATCTCCTACAATGAGCAGTTCTTC,CASSKTGISYNEQFF
TRBD1,.,TRBV29-1,TRBJ2-7,TGCAGCGCTACCGGGACAGGGGGCCGCGAGCAGTACTTC,CSATGTGGREQYF
TRBD1,.,TRBV18,TRBJ1-6,TGTGCCAGCTCACCGCTTACAGGGGGCGGTGATTCACCCCTCCACTTT,CASSPLTGGGDSPLHF
.,.,TRBV10-1,TRBJ2-3,TGCGCCAGCAGTGAGGGCCCGTTGGATACGCAGTATTTT,CASSEGPLDTQYF
.,.,TRBV7-6,TRBJ2-7,TGTGCCGTGATGGGCAACTCCTACGAGCAGTACTTC,CAVMGNSYEQYF
.,.,TRBV2,TRBJ1-5,TGTGCCAGCAGCCAACAGGGAACGAATCAGCCCCAGCATTTT,CASSQQGTNQPQHF
.,.,TRBV7-9,TRBJ2-7,TGTGCCAGCAGCTTAGGGACAGTACCCGAGCAGTACTTC,CASSLGTVPEQYF
.,.,TRBV9,TRBJ1-2,TGTGCCAGCAGCGTCAACACCGGGTCTCCTTATGGCTACACCTTC,CASSVNTGSPYGYTF
.,.,TRBV5-1,TRBJ1-4,TGCGCCAGCAGCTCCGGACAGCTACTTGAAAAACTGTTTTTT,CASSSGQLLEKLFF
TRBD1,.,TRBV6-6,TRBJ1-2,TGTGCCAGCAGTTACTCCCCAGGGGGCAGCTATGGCTACACCTTC,CASSYSPGGSYGYTF
TRBD2,.,TRBV25-1,TRBJ2-3,TGTGCCAGCAGGGACCGACTAGCGGGGGGCACAGATACGCAGTATTTT,CASRDRLAGGTDTQYF
.,.,TRBV10-3,TRBJ1-1,TGTGCCATCAATCAGCTTCGGAGCACTGAAGCTTTCTTT,CAINQLRSTEAFF
TRBD1,once,TRBV4-1,TRBJ1-2,TGCGCCAGCAGCCAAGATCGAGCAGGGGGTTTGGGACGCGGCTACACCTTC,CASSQDRAGGLGRGYTF
TRBD1,.,TRBV28,TRBJ2-7,TGTGCCAGCAGTCCACAGGGGGCCGGGGAATACGAGCAGTACTTC,CASSPQGAGEYEQYF
TRBD1,.,TRBV4-1,TRBJ1-6,TGCGCCAGCAGCCAGGGACAGTGGGATAATTCACCCCTCCACTTT,CASSQGQWDNSPLHF
.,.,TRBV4-2,TRBJ1-2,TGTGCCAGCAGCCAAGAGCTCACGAGGGCAGGCTTTGGCTACACCTTC,CASSQELTRAGFGYTF
.,.,TRBV2,TRBJ2-2,TGTGCCAGCAGTGTCGTCAGGGGAAACACCGGGGAGCTGTTTTTT,CASSVVRGNTGELFF
.,.,TRBV18,TRBJ1-4,TGTGCCAGCTCACCACAGGCAGGCCCAACTAATGAAAAACTGTTTTTT,CASSPQAGPTNEKLFF
.,.,TRBV12-5,TRBJ2-1,TGTGCTAGTGGTTCAGGGGAGAGCTCCTACAATGAGCAGTTCTTC,CASGSGESSYNEQFF
.,.,TRBV7-7,TRBJ2-2,TGTGCCAGCAGCCCTACAGGACCCCCGAACACCGGGGAGCTGTTTTTT,CASSPTGPPNTGELFF
TRBD1,.,TRBV7-7,TRBJ1-4,TGTGCCAGCAGCTACACAGGGGGCGGTCGGTGTGAAAAACTGTTTTTT,CASSYTGGGRCEKLFF
TRBD1,.,TRBV7-8,TRBJ2-7,TGTGCCAGCAGTGTGGACAGGGGATCCTACGAGCAGTACTTC,CASSVDRGSYEQYF
.,.,TRBV9,TRBJ1-3,TGTGCCAGCAGCGTAGCACAGGGCGACAAGGACACCATATATTTT,CASSVAQGDKDTIYF
.,.,TRBV6-6,TRBJ2-3,TGTGCCAGCAGTCTCCCCGGGGGGCGGCCAGATACGCAGTATTTT,CASSLPGGRPDTQYF
.,few,TRBV12-3/TRBV12-4,TRBJ1-4,TGTGCCAGCAGCCGTTCTAATGAAAAACTGTTTTTT,CASSRSNEKLFF
TRBD2,.,TRBV6-6,TRBJ2-7,TGTGCCAGCAGTCACGACTTGACTAGCGGGAAGGAATACGAGCAGTACTTC,CASSHDLTSGKEYEQYF
TRBD1,.,TRBV18,TRBJ2-7,TGTGCCAGCTCACCGGGGGACAGGGGGCGCAAGTACTTC,CASSPGDRGRKYF
TRBD1,.,TRBV2,TRBJ1-2,TGTGCCAGCAGCGACCGGACAGGCAACTATGGCTACACCTTC,CASSDRTGNYGYTF
.,few,TRBV11-2,TRBJ1-1,TGTGCCAGCAGCTTAGACAGGGACTACGAAGCTTTCTTT,CASSLDRDYEAFF
.,.,TRBV19,TRBJ2-2,TGTGCCAGTAGCCTAACGGGAGCTACCGGGGAGCTGTTTTTT,CASSLTGATGELFF
.,.,TRBV6-5,TRBJ1-1,TGTGCCAGCAGTTACGCAGGAAGTATAAACACTGAAGCTTTCTTT,CASSYAGSINTEAFF
.,few,TRBV3-1/TRBV3-2,TRBJ2-1,TGTGCCAGCAGCCGAGGAAGGGAGCAGTTCTTC,CASSRGREQFF
.,.,TRBV28,TRBJ2-3,TGTGCCAGCAGTTTACCCATATCCGAGACAGATACGCAGTATTTT,CASSLPISETDTQYF
TRBD1,.,TRBV5-5,TRBJ2-7,TGTGCCAGCAGCTTGGCCCTCGCGACAGGGGGTATCGAGCAGTACTTC,CASSLALATGGIEQYF
TRBD1,.,TRBV6-1,TRBJ1-4,TGTGCCAGCAGGGAAGGGACAGGGGCTGAAAAACTGTTTTTT,CASREGTGAEKLFF